The text below deals with one T cell receptor beta chain. Its antigen remains unidentified. No base-level quality is on record; no much larger clone is a single base apart. The collaborating institutions used their own protocols to collect whole blood in K2EDTA tubes. For TCRbeta analysis, collaborator samples were shipped as frozen whole blood, as isolated PBMCs, or as DNA extracted from either sample type. The immunoSEQ Assay, a bias-controlled multiplex PCR, was used to amplify TCRbeta CDR3 regions from genomic DNA. Concerning the study's data processing: The number of nucleated cells in each sample was estimated by amplification of reference gene primers within the assay. Sequence reads were collapsed and filtered to measure the absolute abundance of every unique TCRbeta CDR3 rearrangement. Productive Simpson clonality was computed per sample as the square root of Simpson's diversity index over productive rearrangements. TCRdb stores this immuneACCESS table with in-frame sequences only. Part of the clones is absent; in the studies checked, under half of the shortfall reflects unresolved V genes, and no reason is known for the rest. From that table come the V and J calls and clone size; the DNA was used to work out D and trimming. Across this sample there are roughly 160,000 clones, with approximately 81% seen only once. About 1% of the sample belongs to the ten largest clones.

The data belong to a study of blood T cell repertoires in COVID-19 (dated by TCRdb to 2020 to 2022). Broadly, across the study: Samples from collaborators originated in the United States, Italy and Spain and spanned both the acute and convalescent phases of COVID-19. Where available, HLA class I and class II types were taken from metadata supplied by the sample provider and were not determined by assay-based typing. Samples were obtained from the ongoing ImmuneRACE study (first 160 participants) and from over 1,000 subjects provided by 6 global collaborators. Sample metadata almost always included a de-identified subject ID, COVID-19 status, age in years and sex. A freely available public database, intended as a resource for researchers studying the immune response to SARS-CoV-2, is where the repertoires were released. The dataset comprised deeply sampled blood TCRbeta repertoires from subjects exposed to, actively infected with, or recovered from COVID-19. The prospective study material was composed of cDNA or gDNA derived from T cells, B-cell-depleted T cells, or PBMCs.

Including cysteine and phenylalanine, the CDR3 has 12 amino acids. Only the CDR3 part of the read is kept: 36 bases, read in frame from the first base. The germline V gene supplies CDR1 MNHEY and CDR2 SVGAGI. Here V drops 4 bases and J drops 8 bases, and the junction holds 1 base not matched to any gene. Findings and caveats that apply to the study as a whole: The quantity of clinical and demographic metadata differed by source and by participant and was supplied without curation.

The rearrangement combines TRBV6-5 with TRBJ2-3, with 9 bases in between that match TRBD2. This TCR was sampled from a middle-aged man with acute or convalescent COVID-19. Sample: peripheral blood. The DNA is TGTGCCAGCAGTTCTAGCGGGGCTACGCAGTATTTT. Translated, this is CASSSSGATQYF.